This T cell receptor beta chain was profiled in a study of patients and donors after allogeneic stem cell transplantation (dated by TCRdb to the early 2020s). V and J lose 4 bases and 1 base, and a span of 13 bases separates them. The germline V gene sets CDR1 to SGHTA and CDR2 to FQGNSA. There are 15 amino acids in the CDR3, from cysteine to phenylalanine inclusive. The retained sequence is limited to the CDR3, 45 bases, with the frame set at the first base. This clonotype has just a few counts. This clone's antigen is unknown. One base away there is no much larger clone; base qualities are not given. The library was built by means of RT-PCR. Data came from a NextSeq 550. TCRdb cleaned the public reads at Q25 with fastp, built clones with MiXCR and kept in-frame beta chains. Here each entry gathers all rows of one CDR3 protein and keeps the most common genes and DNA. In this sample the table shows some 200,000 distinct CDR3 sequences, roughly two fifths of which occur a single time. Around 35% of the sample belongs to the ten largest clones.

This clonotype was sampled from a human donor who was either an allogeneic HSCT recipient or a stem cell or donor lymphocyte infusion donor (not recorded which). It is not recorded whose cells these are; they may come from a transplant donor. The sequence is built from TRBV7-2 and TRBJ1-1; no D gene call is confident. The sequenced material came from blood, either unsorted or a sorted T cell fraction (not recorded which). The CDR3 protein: CASSSLEGRNTEAFF. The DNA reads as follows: TGTGCCAGCAGCTCTCTAGAGGGCAGGAACACTGAAGCTTTCTTT.